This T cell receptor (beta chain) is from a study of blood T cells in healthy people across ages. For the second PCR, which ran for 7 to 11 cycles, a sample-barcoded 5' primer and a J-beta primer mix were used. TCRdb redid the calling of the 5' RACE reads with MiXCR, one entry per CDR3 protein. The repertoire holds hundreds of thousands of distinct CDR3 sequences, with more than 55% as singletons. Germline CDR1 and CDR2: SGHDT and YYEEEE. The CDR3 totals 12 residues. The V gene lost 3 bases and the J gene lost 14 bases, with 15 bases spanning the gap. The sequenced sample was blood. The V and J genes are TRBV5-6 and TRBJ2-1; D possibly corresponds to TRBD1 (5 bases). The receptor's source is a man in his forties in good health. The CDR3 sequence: CASSSDTPWEFF. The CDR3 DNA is TGTGCCAGCAGCTCGGACACCCCATGGGAGTTCTTC. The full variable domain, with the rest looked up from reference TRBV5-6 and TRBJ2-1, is DAGVTQSPTHLIKTRGQQVTLRCSPKSGHDTVSWYQQALGQGPQFIFQYYEEEERQRGNFPDRFSGHQFPNYSSELNVNALLLGDSALYLCASSSDTPWEFFGPGTRLTVL.